These T cell receptor beta chains were read from a single sample in a study of T cell responses to AZD1222 COVID-19 vaccine. Only in-frame clones appear in the TCRdb table, and some are missing; sequencing was by immunoSEQ multiplex PCR. The table has tens of thousands of clones, about nine tenths seen once; the top ten hold about 3%. The sample was peripheral blood, taken on day 0 of MenACWY control vaccination. The receptors come from an adult in good health. Each CDR3 is given without its conserved first and last residue. Clone size is given for some rows only: seen once, a few or many times, or a class if the clone is expanded.

clone size | J gene | V gene | CDR3 protein
. | TRBJ1-2 | TRBV7-3 | ASSPGQGYGYT
few | TRBJ2-3 | TRBV29-1 | SVEGLGGPGDTQY
. | TRBJ1-5 | TRBV6-5 | ASKSRANQPQH
. | TRBJ1-1 | TRBV7-9 | ASSLDSNTEAF
once | TRBJ2-3 | TRBV3-1/TRBV3-2 | ASSQSGRYSATQY
once | TRBJ2-7 | TRBV28 | ASSPGGDRTYEQY
. | TRBJ2-3 | TRBV30 | AWSGTKRYADTQY
. | TRBJ2-2 | TRBV5-5 | ASSLDPSGNTGELF
. | TRBJ1-1 | TRBV5-5 | ASSLTGSRQAF
. | TRBJ2-3 | TRBV15 | ATSREIHGADTQY
. | TRBJ1-5 | TRBV6-5 | ASKPGPYSNQPQH
. | TRBJ1-4 | TRBV27 | ASSLIGPATNEKLF
. | TRBJ2-7 | TRBV11-2 | ASSRETVASY
. | TRBJ1-1 | TRBV9 | ASSVAPNLGENTEAF
. | TRBJ1-1 | TRBV9 | ASSVTGIGIAF
. | TRBJ2-7 | TRBV4-2 | ASSQGYRGNEQY
. | TRBJ1-1 | TRBV10-3 | AISEHGNTEAF